The 14 T cell receptor beta chains in this list originate from one sample, sequenced in a study of identical twins. Using its own MiXCR run on the 5' RACE reads, TCRdb lists one record per CDR3 protein. This table has around 340,000 distinct CDR3 sequences, about 12% appearing once. These data were also reused for a study on yellow fever vaccine responses in identical twins.

The specimen sequenced was CD8+ T cells sorted from blood. The receptors were gathered from a woman under 30 in good health.

The rearrangement uses TRBV27 and TRBJ2-1; no clear D. The V end lost 3 bases, the J end lost 1 base, and 7 bases lay between the germline ends. The germline V gene has CDR1 MNHEY and CDR2 SMNVEV (reference sequence). The CDR3 totals 14 residues. The CDR3 sequence is CASSLMDSYNEQFF. The CDR3 DNA reads TGTGCCAGCAGTTTGATGGATTCCTACAATGAGCAGTTCTTC.

The CDR3 reads CASALGYEQYF. Written as DNA, the CDR3 is TGTGCCAGCGCCCTGGGATACGAGCAGTACTTC. This chain joins TRBV6-6 and TRBJ2-7, with no clear D. The CDR3 extends over 11 amino acids. V was shortened by 8 bases and J by 4 bases, with 9 bases between the two germline ends. Germline values: CDR1 MNHNY, CDR2 SVGAGI (reference sequence).

There are a few counts of this clonotype. J is TRBJ2-3 and V is TRBV12-3 or TRBV12-4; tentatively, D is TRBD2 (6 bases). This CDR3 region has 14 residues. The ends were cut back, 8 bases at V and 6 bases at J, with 18 bases in the middle. In DNA, the CDR3 is TGTGCCAGCGGTGTTAGCGGTACAACTGATACGCAGTATTTT. This codes for CASGVSGTTDTQYF.

The chain carries TRBV12-3 or TRBV12-4 and TRBJ2-2, with 7 bases fitting TRBD1. The V segment lost 1 base and the J segment 4 bases; nucleotides outside the gene matches: 6. The length of the CDR3 is 16 residues. The CDR3 loop is CASSLGLGGITGELFF. CDR3 in DNA: TGTGCCAGCAGTTTAGGGTTAGGGGGCATCACCGGGGAGCTGTTTTTT.

This clonotype was counted between two and nine times. The V call is TRBV29-1, the J call TRBJ1-2; D might be TRBD1 (5 bases). Deletions cut 6 bases from V and 4 bases from J, with 15 bases between. The V gene's germline CDR1 is SQVTM and CDR2 ANQGSEA. The length of the CDR3 is 13 residues. CDR3 DNA sequence: TGCAGCGTCTACTCAGGGATCGGCTATGGCTACACCTTC. The encoded protein is CSVYSGIGYGYTF.

This clonotype was counted only a few times. The CDR3 bases are TGTGCCAGCAGCAGAGAATGGACAGGGTACTACGAGCAGTACGTC. It encodes CASSREWTGYYEQYV. The gene calls are TRBV5-5 and TRBJ2-7; 8 bases agree with TRBD1. The germline V gene has CDR1 SGHKS and CDR2 YYEKEE (reference sequence). Trimming cost V 4 bases and J 3 bases; bases outside gene matches: 9. This CDR3 spans 15 amino acids.

The V and J genes are TRBV29-1 and TRBJ2-2; D is undetermined. The CDR3 runs 12 residues. Germline V gene lookup returns CDR1 SQVTM and CDR2 ANQGSEA. Trimming cost V 1 base and J 6 bases, with 6 bases left between them. The CDR3 region has the DNA TGCAGCGTTGAAGTTAGGGCCGGGGAGCTGTTTTTT. It yields the protein CSVEVRAGELFF.

This clonotype was picked up a small number of times. The genes are TRBV7-7 and TRBJ2-5; D gene ambiguous. Deletions cut 2 bases from V and 5 bases from J, with 9 bases between. Germline lookup yields CDR1 SSHAT and CDR2 FNYEAQ (reference sequence). CDR3 size: 13 residues. CDR3: CASSLNPGETQYF. CDR3 nucleotides: TGTGCCAGCAGCTTAAATCCCGGGGAGACCCAGTACTTC. The full variable domain, its missing parts supplied by reference TRBV7-7 and TRBJ2-5, is GAGVSQSPRYKVTKRGQDVTLRCDPISSHATLYWYQQALGQGPEFLTYFNYEAQPDKSGLPSDRFSAERPEGSISTLTIQRTEQRDSAMYRCASSLNPGETQYFGPGTRLLVL.

The table lists this clonotype with a few counts. V and J are TRBV28 and TRBJ2-7, with 11 bases identical to TRBD2. Germline CDR1 MDHEN, CDR2 SYDVKM. Losses at the gene ends were 5 bases for V and 2 bases for J; bases not matched to a gene: 8. This CDR3 has 16 residues. CDR3: CASSPYPGLAAYEQYF. The CDR3 nucleotides are TGTGCCAGCAGTCCCTACCCGGGACTAGCGGCCTACGAGCAGTACTTC.

The table lists this clonotype with a few counts. The chain carries TRBV20-1 and TRBJ2-7; D possibly corresponds to TRBD2 (5 bases). Trimming took 0 bases from V and 5 from J, leaving 11 bases between them. Per the germline V gene, CDR1 is DFQATT and CDR2 is SNEGSKA (reference sequence). The CDR3 is made up of 13 amino acids. The CDR3 DNA sequence: TGCAGTGCTAGAGATCTAGCTTTTGACGAGCAGTACGTC. Translation gives CSARDLAFDEQYV.

V is TRBV7-9 and J is TRBJ2-7; D assignment may be TRBD1 or TRBD2 (6 bases each). V dropped 5 bases and J dropped 4 bases, with 12 bases sitting between them. The germline V gene has CDR1 SEHNR and CDR2 FQNEAQ (reference sequence). The CDR3 runs 13 residues. The CDR3 DNA sequence: TGTGCCAGCAGCCTCCCGGGGGCTTACGAGCAGTACTTC. This sequence encodes CASSLPGAYEQYF.

This clonotype came up many times. The gene calls are TRBV12-3 or TRBV12-4 and TRBJ1-2; TRBD1 aligns across 7 bases. This CDR3 contains 13 residues. Trimming removed 6 bases from V and 3 bases from J; junction bases left unmatched: 4. The CDR3 is CASSLTGDYGYTF. Here the CDR3 DNA reads TGTGCCAGCAGCCTTACAGGGGACTATGGCTACACCTTC.

This clonotype was observed a handful of times. The rearrangement uses TRBV14 and TRBJ2-1, with unresolved D. The CDR3 length is 12 residues. Trimming removed 6 bases at V and 7 bases at J, with 10 bases between. Germline CDR1 reads SGHDN; CDR2 reads FVKESK. The CDR3, as DNA: TGTGCCAGCAGGCATGCTCGTAATGAGCAGTTCTTC. This translates into CASRHARNEQFF.

This clonotype appeared a few times. The V and J genes are TRBV9 and TRBJ2-1, with TRBD2 matching over 8 bases. V lost 7 bases to trimming and J lost 3 bases; unmatched junction nucleotides: 9. The length of the CDR3 is 15 residues. Germline V lookup: CDR1 SGDLS, CDR2 YYNGEE. CDR3 DNA: TGTGCCAGCCATCTTGGGAGCGGGAGCTACAATGAGCAGTTCTTC. Protein sequence: CASHLGSGSYNEQFF.